The entry below gives a single TCR beta chain sequence along with its context. What it binds is not known. This specimen belongs to a study of T-cell reconstitution after alpha-beta-depleted transplantation in children. Points from the study as a whole: Newly produced T cells mostly provided counts and TCRbeta diversity after one year, as hyperexpanded clones declined.

It was with unique molecular identifiers that the TCRbeta library was prepared. From the PCR reads, TCRdb called clonotypes with MiXCR, one entry per CDR3 protein. The data show more than 3,000 distinct CDR3 sequences, around 23% seen once. CDR1 is LNHDA, CDR2 SQIVND, per germline (reference sequence). V was shortened by 3 bases and J by 0 bases, with 6 bases between the two germline ends. This CDR3 is 15 amino acids long. V is TRBV19 and J is TRBJ2-6, with D hard to call. Sequencing was performed on PBMCs, mostly from graft donor cells, taken 60 days after TCRalphabeta/CD19-depleted stem cell transplant. The clonotype was recovered from a male patient between 2 and 10 years old who had a stem cell transplant for acute lymphoblastic leukemia, so the T cells may come from the graft donor. The CDR3 coding sequence is TGTGCCAGTAGTATCAAGGTCTCTGGGGCCAACGTCCTGACTTTC. Translated: CASSIKVSGANVLTF.